The clone carrying this T cell receptor (beta chain) has just a few counts. This sample is part of a study of cytomegalovirus exposure and HLA in healthy donors. This CDR3 has 13 amino acids. The germline CDR1 and CDR2 sequences are MNHNS and SASEGT. The germline V and J ends were trimmed by 3 bases and 5 bases, with 10 bases remaining between them. PCR amplification relied on 60 Vbeta primers (plus 13 Jbeta primers). TCRdb keeps only in-frame clones here, not all; method: immunoSEQ multiplex PCR. The table includes 30,000 to 50,000 clones, 68% detected once. The clonotype originates from a man in his forties or fifties in good health and CMV-seronegative. The genes are TRBV6-1 and TRBJ2-5, with a weak D call TRBD1 (7 bases). Sequencing was done on a sample of PBMCs. The CDR3 region has the DNA TGTGCCAGCAGTGAGACAGGGAGGGAGACCCAGTACTTC. Translation gives CASSETGRETQYF.